This is a list of T cell receptor beta chains from one sample in a study of cytomegalovirus exposure and HLA in healthy donors. Profiling relied on immunoSEQ multiplex PCR, and the TCRdb table lists in-frame clones only, not all of them. The sample includes around 150,000 clones. The sequencing input was PBMCs. These receptors all come from a woman aged 55-69 years in good health and CMV-seronegative. Both conserved end residues are part of each CDR3. A D gene is named only where the DNA matches it firmly.

j_call: TRBJ2-2; d_call: NA; v_call: TRBV2; cdr3_nt: TGTGCCAGCTTGGTCGGAGTGAACACCGGGGAGCTGTTTTTT; cdr3_aa: CASLVGVNTGELFF
j_call: TRBJ2-1; d_call: NA; v_call: TRBV4-2; cdr3_nt: TGTGCCAGCAGCCAACTGACTAGAGATGAGCAGTTCTTC; cdr3_aa: CASSQLTRDEQFF
j_call: TRBJ2-7; d_call: NA; v_call: TRBV6-6; cdr3_nt: TGTGCCAGCAGTACTTCTGCAGGTTACTACGAGCAGTACTTC; cdr3_aa: CASSTSAGYYEQYF
j_call: TRBJ1-4; d_call: TRBD1; v_call: TRBV10-3; cdr3_nt: TGTGCCATCAGGAATACAGGGGATGAAAAACTGTTTTTT; cdr3_aa: CAIRNTGDEKLFF
j_call: TRBJ2-7; d_call: NA; v_call: TRBV11-2; cdr3_nt: TGTGCCAGCAGCTCTTTGAGGTACGAGCAGTACTTC; cdr3_aa: CASSSLRYEQYF
j_call: TRBJ2-5; d_call: NA; v_call: TRBV13; cdr3_nt: TGTGCCAGCAGCCCCCCCGAAAAGGGGCATCGTGGGGAGACCCAGTACTTC; cdr3_aa: CASSPPEKGHRGETQYF
j_call: TRBJ1-2; d_call: TRBD1; v_call: TRBV29-1; cdr3_nt: TGCAGCGTTGAATGGGCAGGGGGGTTAAATGGCTACACCTTC; cdr3_aa: CSVEWAGGLNGYTF
j_call: TRBJ2-2; d_call: TRBD1; v_call: TRBV18; cdr3_nt: TGTGCCAGCTCAAGACAGGGGGAAACCGGGGAGCTGTTTTTT; cdr3_aa: CASSRQGETGELFF
j_call: TRBJ2-1; d_call: NA; v_call: TRBV13; cdr3_nt: TGTGCCAGCAGCTCCCCTCCGACTGGCTACAATGAGCAGTTCTTC; cdr3_aa: CASSSPPTGYNEQFF
j_call: TRBJ2-2; d_call: NA; v_call: TRBV9; cdr3_nt: TGTGCCAGCAGCGTAGCTAGCCCTACGAACACCGGGGAGCTGTTTTTT; cdr3_aa: CASSVASPTNTGELFF
j_call: TRBJ1-1; d_call: NA; v_call: TRBV9; cdr3_nt: TGTGCCAGCAGCGTAGGGCACAACACTGAAGCTTTCTTT; cdr3_aa: CASSVGHNTEAFF
j_call: TRBJ1-2; d_call: TRBD1; v_call: TRBV6-5; cdr3_nt: TGTGCCAGCAGTTACTCTGGACAGGGGGTAAATGGCTACACCTTC; cdr3_aa: CASSYSGQGVNGYTF
j_call: TRBJ2-7; d_call: TRBD2; v_call: TRBV7-8; cdr3_nt: TGTGCCAGCAGCTTAGTTGAGATTAGCGGGACCTCCTACGAGCAGTACTTC; cdr3_aa: CASSLVEISGTSYEQYF
j_call: TRBJ2-2; d_call: NA; v_call: TRBV7-9; cdr3_nt: TGTGCCAGCAGCTTATCTACTAGTCACACCGGGGAGCTGTTTTTT; cdr3_aa: CASSLSTSHTGELFF
j_call: TRBJ2-1; d_call: TRBD2; v_call: TRBV10-3; cdr3_nt: TGTGCCATCAGCCCTTCTAGCGGGAGTCGCAATGAGCAGTTCTTC; cdr3_aa: CAISPSSGSRNEQFF
j_call: TRBJ2-2; d_call: TRBD2; v_call: TRBV7-2; cdr3_nt: TGTGCCAGCAGCCCTCGACTAGCGGGAGTCACCGGGGAGCTGTTTTTT; cdr3_aa: CASSPRLAGVTGELFF
j_call: TRBJ1-1; d_call: TRBD1; v_call: TRBV5-6; cdr3_nt: TGTGCCAGCAGCACTGCGACAGGGACCAACACTGAAGCTTTCTTT; cdr3_aa: CASSTATGTNTEAFF